This T cell receptor (delta chain) was captured in a study of Vδ1+ human thymocytes. Points from the study as a whole: Despite high sort purity, about 20% of thymic T cell receptor delta sequences were Vdelta2. Thymic TRG and TRD repertoires appeared highly polyclonal.

This clone is labeled medium-sized. Its target is unknown. The sorted cells were CD3+ Vdelta1+ Vdelta2- thymocytes from alphabeta-depleted thymus. RNA was extracted from the cells and then reverse transcribed. Multiplex PCR used pooled V-gene forward primers and a constant-region reverse primer to amplify CDR3s. TCRdb re-processed the multiplex PCR reads using CATT. The sample includes some 55,000 delta-chain clones, approximately 16% seen only once; the top ten take roughly 0.5%. V trimming: 3 bases; J trimming: 0 bases; junction bases outside the gene matches: 5. The CDR3 runs 15 residues. CDR1 GEAIGNYY and CDR2 EKD come from the germline V gene.

The genes are TRDV2 and TRDJ1; TRDD3 agrees at 8 bases. This TCR was sampled from a boy under three years old who had congenital heart surgery. Sequenced material: Vdelta1+ gamma-delta thymocytes from the thymus. Subset described: FACS-sorted CD3+ TCRalphabeta- TCRVdelta1+ TCRVdelta2- thymocytes. The CDR3 DNA sequence: TGTGCCTGTGACGGGACTGGGGGTTACACCGATAAACTCATCTTT. Residues: CACDGTGGYTDKLIF.